This T cell receptor (beta chain) appears in the sequencing data of a study of cytotoxic CD8 clonotypes in ibrutinib-treated CLL. Study summary: Once treatment had gone on for a median of around eleven months, range 6 to 36, response samples were drawn.

In regard to this clone: Its antigen remains unidentified.

The ends were cut back, 7 bases at V and 0 bases at J, with 15 bases in the middle. The CDR3 is made up of 14 amino acids. Germline CDR1 reads SQVTM; CDR2 reads ANQGSEA. Study-level results: Before falling back toward baseline at progression, clonality had risen at the time of ibrutinib response. Sustained-remission and progressing patients were not sampled at matched times.

Investigators sought sequencing depths of between 1 in 200,000 and 1 in 1 million T cells. TCRdb's copy holds only in-frame clones and misses some; the assay was immunoSEQ multiplex PCR. The sample has approximately 91,000 clones, about four fifths seen once. The sequenced sample was PBMCs, obtained after 12 months of ibrutinib treatment. This TCR was sampled from a human donor with chronic lymphocytic leukemia. The V call is TRBV29-1, the J call TRBJ1-1; D perhaps matches TRBD1 (5 bases). CDR3 protein: CSARGVTLNTEAFF. The CDR3 nucleotides read TGCAGCGCCCGGGGGGTTACCCTGAACACTGAAGCTTTCTTT.